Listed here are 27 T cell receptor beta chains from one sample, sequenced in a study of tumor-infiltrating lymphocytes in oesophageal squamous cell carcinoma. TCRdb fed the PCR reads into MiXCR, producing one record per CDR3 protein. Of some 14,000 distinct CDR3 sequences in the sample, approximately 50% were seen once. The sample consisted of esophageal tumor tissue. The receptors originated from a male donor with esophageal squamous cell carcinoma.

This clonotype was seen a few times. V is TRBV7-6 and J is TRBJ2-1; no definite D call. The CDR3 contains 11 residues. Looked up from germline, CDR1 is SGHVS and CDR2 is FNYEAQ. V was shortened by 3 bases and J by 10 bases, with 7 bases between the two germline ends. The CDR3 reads CASSFAREQFF. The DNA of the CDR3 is TGTGCCAGCAGCTTTGCACGGGAGCAGTTCTTC.

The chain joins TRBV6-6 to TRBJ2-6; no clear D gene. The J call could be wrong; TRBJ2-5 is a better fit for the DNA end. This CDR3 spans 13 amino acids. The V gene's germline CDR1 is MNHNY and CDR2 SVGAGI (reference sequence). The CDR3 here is CASTSGYIETQYF. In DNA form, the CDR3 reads TGTGCCAGCACTTCCGGGTACATAGAGACCCAGTACTTC.

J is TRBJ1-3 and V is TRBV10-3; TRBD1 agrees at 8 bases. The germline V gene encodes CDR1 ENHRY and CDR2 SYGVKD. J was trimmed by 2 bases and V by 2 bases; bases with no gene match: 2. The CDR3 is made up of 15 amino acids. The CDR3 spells CAISEATGAGNTIYF. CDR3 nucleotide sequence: TGTGCCATCAGTGAGGCGACAGGGGCTGGAAACACCATATATTTT.

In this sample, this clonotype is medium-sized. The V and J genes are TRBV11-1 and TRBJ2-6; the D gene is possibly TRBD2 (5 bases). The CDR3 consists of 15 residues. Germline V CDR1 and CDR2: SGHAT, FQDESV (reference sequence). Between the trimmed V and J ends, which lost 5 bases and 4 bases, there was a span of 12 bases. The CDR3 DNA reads TGTGCCAGCAGCGCCGGACTGCCGGGGGCCAACGTCCTGACTTTC. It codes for CASSAGLPGANVLTF.

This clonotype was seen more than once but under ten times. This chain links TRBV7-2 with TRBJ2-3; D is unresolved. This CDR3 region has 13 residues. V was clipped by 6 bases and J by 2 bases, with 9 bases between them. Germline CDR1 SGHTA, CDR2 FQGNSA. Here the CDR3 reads CASSFEYTDTQYF. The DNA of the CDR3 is TGTGCCAGCAGTTTCGAGTACACAGATACGCAGTATTTT.

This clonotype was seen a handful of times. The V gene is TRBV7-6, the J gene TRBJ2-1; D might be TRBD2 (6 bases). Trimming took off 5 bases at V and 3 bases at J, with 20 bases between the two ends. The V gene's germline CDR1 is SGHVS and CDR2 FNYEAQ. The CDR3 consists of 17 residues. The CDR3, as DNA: TGTGCCAGCAGCCCAGAAGAGGCGCGGGATATCTACAATGAGCAGTTCTTC. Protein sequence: CASSPEEARDIYNEQFF.

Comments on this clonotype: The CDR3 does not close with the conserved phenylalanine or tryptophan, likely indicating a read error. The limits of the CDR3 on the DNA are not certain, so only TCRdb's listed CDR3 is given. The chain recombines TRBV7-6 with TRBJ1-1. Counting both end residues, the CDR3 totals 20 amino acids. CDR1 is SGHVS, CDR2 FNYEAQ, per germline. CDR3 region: CASSLGWLAGGHRHEQFFGQ.

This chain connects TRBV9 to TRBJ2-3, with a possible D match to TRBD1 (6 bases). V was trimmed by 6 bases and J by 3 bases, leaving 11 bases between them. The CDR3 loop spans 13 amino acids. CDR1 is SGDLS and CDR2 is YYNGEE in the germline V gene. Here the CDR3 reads CASKDQGTDTQYF. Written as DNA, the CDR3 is TGTGCCAGCAAGGACCAGGGGACAGATACGCAGTATTTT.

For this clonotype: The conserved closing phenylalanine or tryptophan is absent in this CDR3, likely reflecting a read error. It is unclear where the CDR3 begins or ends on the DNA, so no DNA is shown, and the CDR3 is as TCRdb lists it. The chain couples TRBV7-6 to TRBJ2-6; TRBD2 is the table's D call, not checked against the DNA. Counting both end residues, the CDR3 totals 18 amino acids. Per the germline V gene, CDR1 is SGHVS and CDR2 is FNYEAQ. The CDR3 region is CVTRRASGRGGNEQFFGA.

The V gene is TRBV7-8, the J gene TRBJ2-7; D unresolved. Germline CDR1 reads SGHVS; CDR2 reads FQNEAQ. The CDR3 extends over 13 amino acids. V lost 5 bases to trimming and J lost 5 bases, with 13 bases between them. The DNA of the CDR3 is TGTGCCAGCAGCCTAACCGGGTTCCACGAGCAGTACTTC. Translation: CASSLTGFHEQYF.

CDR3 in amino acids: CASGSGHSGNTIYF. The CDR3 DNA reads TGCGCCAGCGGTTCCGGGCACTCTGGAAACACCATATATTTT. V usage is TRBV10-1 and J usage is TRBJ1-3; no definite D call. The CDR3 totals 14 residues. Germline CDR1 reads WNHNN; CDR2 reads SYGVQD (reference sequence). Trimming shortened V by 8 bases and J by 0 bases, and 11 bases separated the two germline ends.

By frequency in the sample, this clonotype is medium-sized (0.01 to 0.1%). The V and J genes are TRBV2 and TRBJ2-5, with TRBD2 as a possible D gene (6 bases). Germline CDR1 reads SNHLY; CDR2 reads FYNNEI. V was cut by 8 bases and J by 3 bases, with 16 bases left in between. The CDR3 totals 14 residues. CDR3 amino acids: CASVEGGREETQYF. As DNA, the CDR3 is TGTGCCAGCGTGGAGGGCGGGCGGGAAGAGACCCAGTACTTC. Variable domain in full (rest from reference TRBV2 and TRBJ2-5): EPEVTQTPSHQVTQMGQEVILRCVPISNHLYFYWYRQILGQKVEFLVSFYNNEISEKSEIFDDQFSVERPDGSNFTLKIRSTKLEDSAMYFCASVEGGREETQYFGPGTRLLVL.

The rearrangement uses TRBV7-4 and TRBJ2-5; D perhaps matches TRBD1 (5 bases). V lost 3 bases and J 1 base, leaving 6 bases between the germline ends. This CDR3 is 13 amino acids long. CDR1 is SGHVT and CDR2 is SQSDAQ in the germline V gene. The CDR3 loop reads CASSFQGQETQYF. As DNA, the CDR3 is TGTGCCAGCAGCTTCCAGGGCCAAGAGACCCAGTACTTC.

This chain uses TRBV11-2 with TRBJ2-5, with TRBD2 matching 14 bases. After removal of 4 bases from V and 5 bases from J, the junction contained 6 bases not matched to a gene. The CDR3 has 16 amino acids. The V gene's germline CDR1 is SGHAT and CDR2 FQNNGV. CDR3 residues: CASSYGGLAGVETQYF. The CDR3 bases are TGTGCCAGCAGCTATGGGGGACTAGCGGGAGTCGAGACCCAGTACTTC.

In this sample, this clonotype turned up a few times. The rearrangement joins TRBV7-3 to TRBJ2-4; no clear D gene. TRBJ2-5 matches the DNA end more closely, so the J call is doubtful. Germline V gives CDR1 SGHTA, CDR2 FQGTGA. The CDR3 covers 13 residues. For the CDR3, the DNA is TGTGCCAGCAGCGCAACTACGCTAGAGACCCAGTACTTC. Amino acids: CASSATTLETQYF.

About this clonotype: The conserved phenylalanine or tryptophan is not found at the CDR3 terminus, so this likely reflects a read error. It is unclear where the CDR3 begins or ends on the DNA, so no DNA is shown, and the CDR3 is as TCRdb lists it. CDR3 loop: CASSLTGRRAPTSSTLGT. The chain carries TRBV11-2 and TRBJ2-3; the tabulated D call, TRBD1, remains unverified against the DNA. Per the germline V gene, CDR1 is SGHAT and CDR2 is FQNNGV. The CDR3 is 18 residues long, counting both termini.

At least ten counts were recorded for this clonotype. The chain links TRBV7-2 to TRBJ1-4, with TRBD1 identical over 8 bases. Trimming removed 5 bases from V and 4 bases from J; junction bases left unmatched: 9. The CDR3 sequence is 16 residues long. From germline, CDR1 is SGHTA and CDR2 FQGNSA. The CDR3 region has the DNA TGTGCCAGCAGCCCGCGACCGGGACAGGTTAATGAAAAACTGTTTTTT. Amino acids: CASSPRPGQVNEKLFF. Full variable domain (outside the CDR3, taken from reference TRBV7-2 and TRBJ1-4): GAGVSQSPSNKVTEKGKDVELRCDPISGHTALYWYRQSLGQGLEFLIYFQGNSAPDKSGLPSDRFSAERTGGSVSTLTIQRTQQEDSAVYLCASSPRPGQVNEKLFFGSGTQLSVL.

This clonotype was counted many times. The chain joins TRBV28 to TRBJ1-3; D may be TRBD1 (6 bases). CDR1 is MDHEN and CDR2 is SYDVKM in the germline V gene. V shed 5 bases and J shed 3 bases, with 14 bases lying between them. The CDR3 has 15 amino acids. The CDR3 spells CASSTGFGGGNTIYF. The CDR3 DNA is TGTGCCAGCAGTACAGGGTTTGGAGGTGGAAACACCATATATTTT.

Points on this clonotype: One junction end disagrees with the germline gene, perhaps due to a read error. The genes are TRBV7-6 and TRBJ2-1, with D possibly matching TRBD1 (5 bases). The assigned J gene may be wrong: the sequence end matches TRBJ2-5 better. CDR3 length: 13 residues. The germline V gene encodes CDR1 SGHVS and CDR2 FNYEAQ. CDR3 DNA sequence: TGTGCTAGCAGCTCAACAGGAACGTTGGCCCAGTACTTC. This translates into CASSSTGTLAQYF.

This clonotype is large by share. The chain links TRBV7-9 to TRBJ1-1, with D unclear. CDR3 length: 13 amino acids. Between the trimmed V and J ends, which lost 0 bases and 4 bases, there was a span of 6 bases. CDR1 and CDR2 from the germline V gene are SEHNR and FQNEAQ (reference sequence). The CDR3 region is CASSLAEPTEAFF. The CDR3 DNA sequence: TGTGCCAGCAGCTTAGCAGAGCCCACTGAAGCTTTCTTT.

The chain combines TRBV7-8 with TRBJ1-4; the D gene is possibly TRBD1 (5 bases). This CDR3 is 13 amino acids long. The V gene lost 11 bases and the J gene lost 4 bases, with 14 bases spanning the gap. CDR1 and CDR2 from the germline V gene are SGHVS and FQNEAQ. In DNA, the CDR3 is TGTGCCTCCCTCCGGGACGGTAATGAAAAACTGTTTTTT. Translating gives CASLRDGNEKLFF.

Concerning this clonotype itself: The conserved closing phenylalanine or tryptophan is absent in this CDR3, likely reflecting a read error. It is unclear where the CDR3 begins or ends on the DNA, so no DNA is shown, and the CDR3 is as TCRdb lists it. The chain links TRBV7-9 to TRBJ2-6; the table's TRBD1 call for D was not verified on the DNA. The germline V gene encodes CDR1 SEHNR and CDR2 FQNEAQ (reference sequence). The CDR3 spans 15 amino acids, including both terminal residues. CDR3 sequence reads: CASISTGGNEQFFGA.

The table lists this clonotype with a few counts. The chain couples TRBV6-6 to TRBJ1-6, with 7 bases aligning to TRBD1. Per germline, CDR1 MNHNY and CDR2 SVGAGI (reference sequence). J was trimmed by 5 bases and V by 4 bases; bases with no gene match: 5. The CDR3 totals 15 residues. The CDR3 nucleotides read TGTGCCAGCAGTTGGGACAGTCCCCATAATTCACCCCTCCACTTT. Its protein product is CASSWDSPHNSPLHF.

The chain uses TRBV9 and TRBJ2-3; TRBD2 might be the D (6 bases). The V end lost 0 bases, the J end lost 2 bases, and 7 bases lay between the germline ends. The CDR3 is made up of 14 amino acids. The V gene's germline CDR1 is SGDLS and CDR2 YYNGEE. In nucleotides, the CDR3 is TGTGCCAGCAGCGTAGGCGGGAACACAGATACGCAGTATTTT. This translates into CASSVGGNTDTQYF.

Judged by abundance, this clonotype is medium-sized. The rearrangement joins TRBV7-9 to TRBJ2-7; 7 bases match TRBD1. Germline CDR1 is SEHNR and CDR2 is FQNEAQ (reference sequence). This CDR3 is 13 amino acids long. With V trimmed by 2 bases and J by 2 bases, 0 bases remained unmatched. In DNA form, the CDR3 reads TGTGCCAGCAGCTTAAGGGGGCCCTACGAGCAGTACTTC. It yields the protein CASSLRGPYEQYF.

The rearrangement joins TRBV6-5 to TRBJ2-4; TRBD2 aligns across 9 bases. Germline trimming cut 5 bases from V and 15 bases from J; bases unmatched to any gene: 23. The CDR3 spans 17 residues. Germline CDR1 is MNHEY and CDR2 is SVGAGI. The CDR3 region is CASSEIGLALFTGELYF. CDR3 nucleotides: TGTGCCAGCAGTGAAATCGGACTAGCGCTATTCACCGGGGAGCTGTACTTC.

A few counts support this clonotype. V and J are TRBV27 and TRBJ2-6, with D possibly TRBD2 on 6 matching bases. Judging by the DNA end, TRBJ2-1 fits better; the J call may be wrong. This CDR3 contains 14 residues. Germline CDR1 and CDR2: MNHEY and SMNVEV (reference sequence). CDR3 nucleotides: TGTGCCAGCGCCCCTAGCGTTTCCTGGGGTGAGCAGTTCTTC. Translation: CASAPSVSWGEQFF.